Detailed here is one TCR beta chain. The data derive from a study of blood T cell repertoires in COVID-19. Study in general: Samples representing acute and convalescent COVID-19 were sourced from the United States, Italy and Spain. In each case, the material was cDNA or gDNA derived from T cells, B-cell-depleted T cells, or PBMCs.

This CDR3 comprises 16 residues. Deletions cut 7 bases from V and 8 bases from J, with 23 bases between. CDR1 and CDR2 from the germline V gene are SNHLY and FYNNEI. Per the study methods: By means of reference gene primer amplification, nucleated cell counts were estimated. Using immunoSEQ multiplex PCR, the repertoire was profiled, and TCRdb retains in-frame clones only, with some absent. V and J calls and clone size are given by that table; D and trimming were obtained from the DNA. The data hold over 200,000 clones, with around 84% observed a single time. Sequences were obtained from peripheral blood. The gene calls are TRBV2 and TRBJ1-4, with a possible D match to TRBD1 (5 bases). The clonotype was recovered from a woman of 80 years or more with active or convalescent COVID-19. CDR3 protein: CASTPLGSVGGEKLFF. The DNA for the CDR3 is TGTGCCAGCACCCCCCTGGGTAGCGTGGGGGGGGAAAAACTGTTTTTT.